A selection of T cell receptor beta chains follows, all from one sample in a study of T cell responses to AZD1222 COVID-19 vaccine. The assay was immunoSEQ multiplex PCR, and TCRdb's table has in-frame clones only and misses some. The table lists roughly 97,000 clones, 80% to 90% of them singletons. This specimen consisted of peripheral blood, obtained on day 0 of AZD1222 vaccination. The receptor source for this set is an adult in good health. Each CDR3 is given with its conserved first and last residue. Fields, in order: clone size, V gene, J gene, D gene, CDR3 DNA, CDR3 protein. A D gene is named only where the DNA matches it firmly. Clone size is shown for a subset of rows, as once, few, many or a class of expanded clone.

abundance: .
v_gene: TRBV14
j_gene: TRBJ2-3
d_gene: .
CDR3nt: TGTGCCAGCAGCCCCCAGATTTACAGCACAGATACGCAGTATTTT
CDR3aa: CASSPQIYSTDTQYF

abundance: .
v_gene: TRBV2
j_gene: TRBJ1-5
d_gene: TRBD1
CDR3nt: TGTGCCAGCACGAGGACAGGCGCCGGCGAGCCCCAGCATTTT
CDR3aa: CASTRTGAGEPQHF

abundance: .
v_gene: TRBV5-1
j_gene: TRBJ1-1
d_gene: .
CDR3nt: TGCGCCAGCAGCTTCGACGGTCCGAACACTGAAGCTTTCTTT
CDR3aa: CASSFDGPNTEAFF

abundance: .
v_gene: TRBV3-1/TRBV3-2
j_gene: TRBJ2-7
d_gene: .
CDR3nt: TGTGCCAGCAGCCCCATCCTTCAGGGACGGACCTACGAGCAGTACTTC
CDR3aa: CASSPILQGRTYEQYF

abundance: .
v_gene: TRBV5-1
j_gene: TRBJ2-7
d_gene: .
CDR3nt: TGCGCCAGCAGCTTGGGACAGGTGGGCGAGCAGTACTTC
CDR3aa: CASSLGQVGEQYF

abundance: few
v_gene: TRBV3-1/TRBV3-2
j_gene: TRBJ2-1
d_gene: .
CDR3nt: TGTGCCAGCAGCCCGACTTTTTCGAGCTCCTACAATGAGCAGTTCTTC
CDR3aa: CASSPTFSSSYNEQFF

abundance: .
v_gene: TRBV6-5
j_gene: TRBJ2-2
d_gene: .
CDR3nt: TGTGCCAGCAGTTACACACACGAGACAATCGAGCTGTTTTTT
CDR3aa: CASSYTHETIELFF

abundance: .
v_gene: TRBV10-2
j_gene: TRBJ2-5
d_gene: TRBD2
CDR3nt: TGCGCCAGCAGTGAGTATGGGTTGAGGACTAGCGGCCAAGAGACCCAGTACTTC
CDR3aa: CASSEYGLRTSGQETQYF

abundance: .
v_gene: TRBV10-3
j_gene: TRBJ1-2
d_gene: .
CDR3nt: TGTGCCATCAGTGAGTCGGAGAGAGGCTATGGCTACACCTTC
CDR3aa: CAISESERGYGYTF

abundance: .
v_gene: TRBV4-2
j_gene: TRBJ2-1
d_gene: TRBD2
CDR3nt: TGTGCCAGCAGCCAAGAAGGACTAGCGGGAGGGGGCTATGAGCAGTTCTTC
CDR3aa: CASSQEGLAGGGYEQFF

abundance: .
v_gene: TRBV5-1
j_gene: TRBJ2-5
d_gene: .
CDR3nt: TGCGCCAGCAGCCGAGAGGGGCAGGAGACCCAGTACTTC
CDR3aa: CASSREGQETQYF

abundance: .
v_gene: TRBV9
j_gene: TRBJ2-1
d_gene: TRBD2
CDR3nt: TGTGCCAGCAGCGGAAGCGGGGGTACCTACAATGAGCAGTTCTTC
CDR3aa: CASSGSGGTYNEQFF

abundance: .
v_gene: TRBV2
j_gene: TRBJ1-1
d_gene: TRBD1
CDR3nt: TGTGCCAGCAGCGAGACAGGGCGGAGCACTGAAGCTTTCTTT
CDR3aa: CASSETGRSTEAFF

abundance: .
v_gene: TRBV20-1
j_gene: TRBJ2-7
d_gene: .
CDR3nt: TGCAGTGCTTCCTATTACGAGCAGTACTTC
CDR3aa: CSASYYEQYF

abundance: .
v_gene: TRBV28
j_gene: TRBJ1-5
d_gene: .
CDR3nt: TGTGCCAGCAGTTTATACCGGGGGAGCCAGCCCCAGCATTTT
CDR3aa: CASSLYRGSQPQHF

abundance: few
v_gene: TRBV11-1
j_gene: TRBJ1-6
d_gene: .
CDR3nt: TGTGCCAGCAGCTTGGCGGCGAGCTCCTATAATTCACCCCTCCACTTT
CDR3aa: CASSLAASSYNSPLHF

abundance: .
v_gene: TRBV5-1
j_gene: TRBJ1-2
d_gene: .
CDR3nt: TGCGCCAGCAGCAAGACAGGTGATCGAGACTATGGCTACACCTTC
CDR3aa: CASSKTGDRDYGYTF

abundance: .
v_gene: TRBV7-2
j_gene: TRBJ2-1
d_gene: TRBD2
CDR3nt: TGTGCCAGCAGCCCGAGAGGCGGGAGAGCTTACAATGAGCAGTTCTTC
CDR3aa: CASSPRGGRAYNEQFF

abundance: .
v_gene: TRBV7-6
j_gene: TRBJ2-1
d_gene: TRBD2
CDR3nt: TGTGCCAGCAGCTTCTTCGCGGGAGGGTCCTACAATGAGCAGTTCTTC
CDR3aa: CASSFFAGGSYNEQFF

abundance: once
v_gene: TRBV6-1
j_gene: TRBJ1-1
d_gene: .
CDR3nt: TGTGCCAGCAGTGAATCTTCGCTCTCGGGGGGTGGTGAAGCTTTCTTT
CDR3aa: CASSESSLSGGGEAFF

abundance: .
v_gene: TRBV24-1
j_gene: TRBJ2-5
d_gene: TRBD1
CDR3nt: TGTGCCACCAGAGACGGACAGGGGTTCCAAGAGACCCAGTACTTC
CDR3aa: CATRDGQGFQETQYF

abundance: .
v_gene: TRBV19
j_gene: TRBJ2-5
d_gene: .
CDR3nt: TGTGCCAGTAGTGTTACTAGCTACCAAGAGACCCAGTACTTC
CDR3aa: CASSVTSYQETQYF

abundance: .
v_gene: TRBV9
j_gene: TRBJ2-7
d_gene: .
CDR3nt: TGTGCCAGCAGTTCGGGGCAGACACTCTACGAGCAGTACTTC
CDR3aa: CASSSGQTLYEQYF

abundance: .
v_gene: TRBV5-6
j_gene: TRBJ2-7
d_gene: TRBD1
CDR3nt: TGTGCCAGCACCCGGGGACAGGGGAACTACGAGCAGTACTTC
CDR3aa: CASTRGQGNYEQYF

abundance: .
v_gene: TRBV19
j_gene: TRBJ2-1
d_gene: .
CDR3nt: TGTGCCAGTACCCCAGACTTCGGTTCCTACAATGAGCAGTTCTTC
CDR3aa: CASTPDFGSYNEQFF

abundance: .
v_gene: TRBV6-2/TRBV6-3
j_gene: TRBJ2-5
d_gene: TRBD2
CDR3nt: TGTGCCAGCAGTTACTCTAAAAAGCGGGGAGATCAAGAGACCCAGTACTTC
CDR3aa: CASSYSKKRGDQETQYF

abundance: .
v_gene: TRBV9
j_gene: TRBJ2-7
d_gene: TRBD1
CDR3nt: TGTGCCAGCAGCGTAGGGGGACAGGGATATTACGAGCAGTACTTC
CDR3aa: CASSVGGQGYYEQYF

abundance: .
v_gene: TRBV7-9
j_gene: TRBJ2-7
d_gene: .
CDR3nt: TGTGCCAGCAGCGCAGACAGGAACCCCTACGAGCAGTACTTC
CDR3aa: CASSADRNPYEQYF